These 20 T cell receptor beta chains were sequenced from one sample in a study of prognosis after radiotherapy for stage I lung cancer. Genomic DNA yielded TCR beta CDR3, amplified by two-round multiplex PCR. Specific primers for each TRBV and TRBJ gene were what first-round PCR used. TCRdb reanalysed the multiplex PCR reads using MiXCR and keeps one entry per CDR3 protein. This sample has 13,000 or so distinct CDR3 sequences; around half occur once, and the top ten carry roughly 37%. The input for sequencing was PBMCs, taken before or after stereotactic body radiation therapy (not recorded which). The receptors originated from a donor aged 50 or older with non-small cell lung cancer.

By sample fraction, this clonotype is medium-sized (0.01 to 0.1%). This chain links TRBV6-1 with TRBJ1-2, with D possibly matching TRBD1 (6 bases). CDR1 is MNHNS and CDR2 is SASEGT in the germline V gene. The CDR3 totals 15 residues. The germline V and J ends were trimmed by 7 bases and 4 bases, with 19 bases remaining between them. CDR3: CASTEIGGGVYGYTF. The CDR3 nucleotides read TGTGCCAGCACCGAAATAGGGGGGGGGGTCTATGGCTACACCTTC.

V is TRBV7-2 and J is TRBJ1-1, with TRBD1 as a possible D gene (5 bases). CDR3 length: 11 amino acids. CDR1 is SGHTA, CDR2 FQGNSA, per germline. The V end was cut by 8 bases, the J end by 11 bases, with 15 bases between. The CDR3, as DNA: TGTGCCAGCGGCAAAGGGGTTTGGGCTTTCTTT. It specifies CASGKGVWAFF.

For this clonotype: It differs at one base from a far larger clone, so likely a read error. The chain combines TRBV6-4 with TRBJ2-7, with no clear D. In germline, CDR1 is MRHNA, CDR2 SNTAGT. This CDR3 has 11 residues. This chain's CDR3 is CASRQSHDQYF. In DNA form, the CDR3 reads TGTGCCAGCAGACAGTCCCACGATCAGTACTTC.

Relative to its sample, this clonotype is medium-sized. This chain uses TRBV24-1 with TRBJ1-2; 9 bases match TRBD1. J gave up 2 bases and V 4 bases, and 4 bases lay outside the gene matches. The germline V gene encodes CDR1 KGHDR and CDR2 SFDVKD. There are 15 residues in the CDR3. The CDR3 sequence: CATSDPTGGNYGYTF. CDR3 bases: TGTGCCACCAGTGACCCGACAGGGGGGAACTATGGCTACACCTTC.

The chain links TRBV20-1 to TRBJ2-3; no clear D gene. Trimming removed 3 bases at V and 4 bases at J, with 5 bases between. The CDR3 contains 11 residues. In germline, CDR1 is DFQATT, CDR2 SNEGSKA (reference sequence). CDR3 loop: CSASGPDTQYF. The CDR3 DNA follows: TGCAGTGCTAGCGGTCCAGATACGCAGTATTTT.

This chain uses TRBV6-1 with TRBJ1-6; perhaps TRBD1 as D (6 bases). Trimming pared 8 bases from V and 9 bases from J, leaving 17 bases between. The CDR3 covers 14 residues. Germline CDR1 reads MNHNS; CDR2 reads SASEGT. The CDR3, as DNA: TGTGCCAGCCAGGGGCACAGGGAGGGTTCACCCCTCCACTTT. As protein: CASQGHREGSPLHF.

Concerning this clonotype itself: It is likely a read error: a sequence one base away is far more abundant. The chain joins TRBV6-5 to TRBJ2-7; 8 positions match TRBD2. In germline, CDR1 is MNHEY, CDR2 SVGAGI. The CDR3 sequence is 15 residues long. V shed 5 bases, J shed 6 bases, and the junction held 12 bases outside the gene matches. The CDR3 DNA follows: TGTGCCAGCAGTAACCCGGGACTAGGGCACCGCGAGCAGTACTTC. Encoded protein: CASSNPGLGHREQYF.

At least ten counts were recorded for this clonotype. The J gene is TRBJ2-1, the V gene TRBV6-9; D might be TRBD2 (5 bases). CDR3 length equals 12 residues. Germline V gene lookup returns CDR1 MNHGY and CDR2 SVAAGI. V was pared by 3 bases and J by 14 bases, with 14 bases between. CDR3 nucleotide sequence: TGTGCCAGCAGTTACGGCCTCTCGGGGAAGTTCTTC. Amino acid sequence: CASSYGLSGKFF.

This sequence joins TRBV7-9 and TRBJ2-7; no clear D gene. V dropped 5 bases and J dropped 2 bases, with 13 bases sitting between them. CDR1 and CDR2 (germline): SEHNR, FQNEAQ (reference sequence). This CDR3 is 14 amino acids long. Here the CDR3 reads CASSLPGHPYEQYF. The CDR3 DNA reads as TGTGCCAGCAGCCTCCCGGGCCACCCCTACGAGCAGTACTTC.

Turning to this clonotype: It is likely a read error: a sequence one base away is far more abundant. The CDR3 does not end in the conserved phenylalanine or tryptophan, so this is likely a read error. The DNA is left out, because the CDR3 cannot be placed on it with certainty; the CDR3 is given as TCRdb lists it. This chain connects TRBV6-2 or TRBV6-3 to TRBJ2-7; the DNA was not compared with TRBD1, the D call given in the table. Germline CDR1 reads MNHEY; CDR2 reads SVGEGT. The CDR3 length is 13 residues, termini included. CDR3 protein: CASIPTLGTALIN.

This clonotype was found many times. J is TRBJ2-1 and V is TRBV29-1; 8 nucleotides match TRBD2. The CDR3 has 12 residues. J gave up 8 bases and V 3 bases, and 3 bases lay outside the gene matches. Germline V CDR1 and CDR2: SQVTM, ANQGSEA. The CDR3 region has the DNA TGCAGCGTTGACCCGGGGGGGTATGAGCAGTTCTTC. The encoded protein is CSVDPGGYEQFF.

At least ten counts were recorded for this clonotype. This chain uses TRBV19 with TRBJ2-7; tentative D call: TRBD1 (5 bases). V shed 0 bases and J shed 4 bases, with 7 bases lying between them. CDR1 and CDR2 from the germline V gene are LNHDA and SQIVND (reference sequence). The CDR3 is 13 amino acids. This chain's CDR3 is CASSIDQGYEQYF. The CDR3, as DNA: TGTGCCAGTAGTATAGATCAGGGTTACGAGCAGTACTTC.

This chain uses TRBV2 with TRBJ1-2, with TRBD1 matching 9 bases. The CDR3 contains 14 residues. Germline values: CDR1 SNHLY, CDR2 FYNNEI. With 6 bases clipped from V and 3 bases from J, the junction kept 5 bases outside the gene matches. This CDR3 reads CASSGDRAHYGYTF. Here the CDR3 DNA reads TGTGCCAGCAGCGGGGACAGGGCTCACTATGGCTACACCTTC.

The chain recombines TRBV27 with TRBJ2-1; possibly TRBD1 or TRBD2 for D (5 bases each). The CDR3 has 17 amino acids. Per the germline V gene, CDR1 is MNHEY and CDR2 is SMNVEV (reference sequence). V was cut by 6 bases and J by 0 bases, with 18 bases left in between. The CDR3 DNA sequence: TGTGCCAGCAGCTTAGATGTTGGGGACGTCTCCTACAATGAGCAGTTCTTC. This codes for CASSLDVGDVSYNEQFF.

This clonotype is labeled as medium-sized (0.01 to 0.1%). The V and J genes are TRBV6-2 or TRBV6-3 and TRBJ2-1; 8 bases agree with TRBD1. This CDR3 contains 15 residues. Germline assignment: CDR1 MNHEY and CDR2 SVGEGT. The V segment lost 5 bases and the J segment 4 bases; nucleotides outside the gene matches: 7. For the CDR3, the DNA is TGTGCCAGCAGTACGACAGGGGCGCATTACAATGAGCAGTTCTTC. It encodes CASSTTGAHYNEQFF.

Worth noting for this clonotype: Just one base apart from a much larger clone, this may be a read error. The chain carries TRBV9 and TRBJ1-3, with D perhaps matching TRBD1 (6 bases). CDR1 is SGDLS and CDR2 is YYNGEE in the germline V gene. This CDR3 has 15 residues. This chain's CDR3 is CASSTAGGIGNNIYF. The CDR3 DNA reads TGTGCCAGCAGTACTGCGGGGGGCATTGGAAACAACATATATTTT. The variable domain in full, completed from reference TRBV9 and TRBJ1-3, reads DSGVTQTPKHLITATGQRVTLRCSPRSGDLSVYWYQQSLDQGLQFLIQYYNGEERAKGNILERFSAQQFPDLHSELNLSSLELGDSALYFCASSTAGGIGNNIYFGEGSWLTVV.

As regards this clonotype: A far bigger clonotype differs at one base, so this is likely a read error. This chain uses TRBV11-2 with TRBJ2-5, with 8 bases fitting TRBD2. The end of the DNA fits TRBJ2-1 better, so the J call may be wrong. The V gene's germline CDR1 is SGHAT and CDR2 FQNNGV. The CDR3 consists of 14 residues. In DNA, the CDR3 is TGTGCCAACAGTTTAGCGGGAAGACTCAATGAGCAGTTCTTC. Protein sequence: CANSLAGRLNEQFF.

For this clonotype: It differs at one base from a far larger clone, so likely a read error. The rearrangement joins TRBV7-2 to TRBJ2-7, with D perhaps TRBD1 or TRBD2 (5 bases each). CDR1 is SGHTA and CDR2 is FQGNSA in the germline V gene. This CDR3 is 16 amino acids long. The ends were cut back, 1 base at V and 3 bases at J, with 16 bases in the middle. This CDR3 is CASSLVPTGTIYEQYF. The CDR3 DNA sequence: TGTGCCAGCAGCTTAGTACCCACGGGGACGATCTACGAGCAGTACTTC.

The chain combines TRBV6-2 or TRBV6-3 with TRBJ1-4; D gene unclear. The CDR3 runs to 13 residues. Germline V CDR1 and CDR2: MNHEY, SVGEGT. The germline V and J ends were trimmed by 10 bases and 6 bases, with 15 bases remaining between them. CDR3: CANPPRRDEKLFF. The CDR3 nucleotides read TGTGCCAACCCGCCCCGCAGAGATGAAAAACTGTTTTTT.

The J gene is TRBJ1-3, the V gene TRBV6-1; tentatively, D is TRBD1 (5 bases). Germline V gene lookup returns CDR1 MNHNS and CDR2 SASEGT. With 0 bases removed from V and 4 bases from J, the gap between germline ends came to 10 bases. This CDR3 is 15 amino acids long. The CDR3 reads CASSEAQEGGNTIYF. The CDR3 coding sequence is TGTGCCAGCAGTGAAGCACAGGAGGGAGGAAACACCATATATTTT.